This TCR beta chain was captured by sequencing in a study of glioma-infiltrating T cells. Study context: Glioma patients had dexamethasone for six or fewer days before surgery. About 1 million peripheral T cells were targeted at about 4- to 11-fold coverage.

As regards this clonotype: What it recognizes is unknown.

Using RNA template, CDR3s of TCR alpha and beta were amplified with iRepertoire arm-PCR. Tissue mRNA or PBMC total RNA, roughly 100-400 ng, went into one-step reverse transcription and amplification. TCRdb fed the multiplex PCR reads into MiXCR, producing one record per CDR3 protein. Counted here are 300,000 to 450,000 distinct CDR3 sequences, about 40% occurring once; the ten biggest clones make up 12%. The CDR3 has 17 residues. Trimming stripped 5 bases from V and 4 bases from J, with 21 bases between. CDR1 and CDR2 from the germline V gene are MNHEY and SMNVEV (reference sequence). Notes on the study in general: A blood CDR3 motif signature was depleted in highly divergent patients.

The sequence was collected from a human donor with low-grade glioma or glioblastoma, undergoing nonglioma brain surgery, or in good health (not recorded which). The specimen was glioma tissue, nonneoplastic brain tissue, or PBMCs (not recorded which). The chain is built from TRBV27 and TRBJ1-5; no firm D call. CDR3 region: CASSDILSLAKNQPQHF. CDR3 nucleotide sequence: TGTGCCAGCAGTGATATCTTATCTCTGGCCAAAAATCAGCCCCAGCATTTT.